These 8 T cell receptor beta chains originate from one sample sequenced in a study of CD8+CD57+ T cells in acquired aplastic anemia. TCR beta VDJ and CDR3 profiling used genomic DNA as template. TCRdb ran MiXCR on the reads and lists one entry per CDR3 protein. The sample carries hundreds of thousands of distinct CDR3 sequences, about two thirds recorded once. Input material: sorted CD4+, CD8+, or CD8+CD57+ T cells (not recorded which) from PBMCs. Receptor source: a human donor in good health, serving as a control.

The V call is TRBV20-1, the J call TRBJ1-6; D gene ambiguous. Germline CDR1 DFQATT, CDR2 SNEGSKA (reference sequence). CDR3 size: 14 residues. Trimming shortened V by 3 bases and J by 5 bases, and 11 bases separated the two germline ends. The CDR3 region is CSASPPGHNSPLHF. The CDR3 region has the DNA TGCAGTGCTAGCCCCCCAGGTCATAATTCACCCCTCCACTTT.

To note about this clonotype: A read error may account for a junction end that differs from germline. The CDR3 sequence is CASSFGGKGTEAFF. The CDR3 DNA is TGTGCCAGCAGCTTCGGGGGGAAGGGCACTGAAGCTTTCTTC. This chain uses TRBV7-2 with TRBJ2-7; the match to TRBD2 covers 7 bases. CDR1 and CDR2 from the germline V gene are SGHTA and FQGNSA. The CDR3 totals 14 residues.

The CDR3 bases are TGTGCCAGCAGCGCGGAAGGTTTGGAAGGCCCAACCCTCCACTTT. It is translated as CASSAEGLEGPTLHF. V and J are TRBV7-3 and TRBJ1-6; D not certain. Germline V gives CDR1 SGHTA, CDR2 FQGTGA. This CDR3 spans 15 amino acids. V lost 5 bases to trimming and J lost 14 bases, with 22 bases between them.

The table lists this clonotype with many counts. The V call is TRBV7-2, the J call TRBJ1-2; 10 nucleotides align to TRBD1. The CDR3 runs 13 residues. Germline V gene sequence: CDR1 SGHTA, CDR2 FQGNSA. V shed 4 bases and J 7 bases; nucleotides not matched to a gene: 3. CDR3 sequence: CASSSRTGGGYTF. The CDR3 coding sequence is TGTGCCAGCAGCTCGCGGACAGGGGGTGGCTACACCTTC.

Worth noting for this clonotype: Germline is not matched at one junction end, which may reflect a read error. The genes are TRBV7-1 and TRBJ2-1; 10 bases are shared with TRBD2. TRBV7-1 is an ORF, with its function uncertain. This CDR3 comprises 18 residues. The CDR3 region is CASSPLPGLAGDYNEQLF. CDR3 sequence (DNA): TGTGCCAGCAGCCCCCTGCCTGGTCTAGCGGGGGACTACAATGAGCAGCTCTTC.

To note about this clonotype: An end of the junction does not agree with germline; a read error may underlie this. V and J are TRBV7-3 and TRBJ1-6; TRBD1 agrees at 10 bases. CDR1 is SGHTA, CDR2 FQGTGA, per germline. This CDR3 is built from 14 residues. The CDR3 sequence is CASSTGQGGSPPHF. As DNA, the CDR3 is TGTGCCAGCAGCACCGGACAGGGGGGTTCACCCCCCCACTTT.

Details on this clonotype: At one end the junction does not follow the germline gene, possibly because of a read error. V gene TRBV5-4 combines with J gene TRBJ1-1, with no clear D. The CDR3 sequence is 13 residues long. The germline V gene has CDR1 SGHNT and CDR2 YYREEE (reference sequence). The CDR3, as DNA: TGCGCCAGCAGCCAGCAAGGGAGAACTGAAGCTTTCTTT. This sequence encodes CASSQQGRTEAFF.

On this clonotype: No conserved phenylalanine or tryptophan is present at the end of the CDR3, so a read error is the likely explanation. No DNA is shown, since the ends of the CDR3 on it are uncertain; the CDR3 is the one TCRdb lists. The chain links TRBV7-2 to TRBJ1-2; TRBD1 reflects the table's D call only, with no check against the DNA. The CDR3 totals 13 residues, both ends included. Germline V lookup: CDR1 SGHTA, CDR2 FQGNSA. The CDR3 here is CASSLEGQPQHFG.